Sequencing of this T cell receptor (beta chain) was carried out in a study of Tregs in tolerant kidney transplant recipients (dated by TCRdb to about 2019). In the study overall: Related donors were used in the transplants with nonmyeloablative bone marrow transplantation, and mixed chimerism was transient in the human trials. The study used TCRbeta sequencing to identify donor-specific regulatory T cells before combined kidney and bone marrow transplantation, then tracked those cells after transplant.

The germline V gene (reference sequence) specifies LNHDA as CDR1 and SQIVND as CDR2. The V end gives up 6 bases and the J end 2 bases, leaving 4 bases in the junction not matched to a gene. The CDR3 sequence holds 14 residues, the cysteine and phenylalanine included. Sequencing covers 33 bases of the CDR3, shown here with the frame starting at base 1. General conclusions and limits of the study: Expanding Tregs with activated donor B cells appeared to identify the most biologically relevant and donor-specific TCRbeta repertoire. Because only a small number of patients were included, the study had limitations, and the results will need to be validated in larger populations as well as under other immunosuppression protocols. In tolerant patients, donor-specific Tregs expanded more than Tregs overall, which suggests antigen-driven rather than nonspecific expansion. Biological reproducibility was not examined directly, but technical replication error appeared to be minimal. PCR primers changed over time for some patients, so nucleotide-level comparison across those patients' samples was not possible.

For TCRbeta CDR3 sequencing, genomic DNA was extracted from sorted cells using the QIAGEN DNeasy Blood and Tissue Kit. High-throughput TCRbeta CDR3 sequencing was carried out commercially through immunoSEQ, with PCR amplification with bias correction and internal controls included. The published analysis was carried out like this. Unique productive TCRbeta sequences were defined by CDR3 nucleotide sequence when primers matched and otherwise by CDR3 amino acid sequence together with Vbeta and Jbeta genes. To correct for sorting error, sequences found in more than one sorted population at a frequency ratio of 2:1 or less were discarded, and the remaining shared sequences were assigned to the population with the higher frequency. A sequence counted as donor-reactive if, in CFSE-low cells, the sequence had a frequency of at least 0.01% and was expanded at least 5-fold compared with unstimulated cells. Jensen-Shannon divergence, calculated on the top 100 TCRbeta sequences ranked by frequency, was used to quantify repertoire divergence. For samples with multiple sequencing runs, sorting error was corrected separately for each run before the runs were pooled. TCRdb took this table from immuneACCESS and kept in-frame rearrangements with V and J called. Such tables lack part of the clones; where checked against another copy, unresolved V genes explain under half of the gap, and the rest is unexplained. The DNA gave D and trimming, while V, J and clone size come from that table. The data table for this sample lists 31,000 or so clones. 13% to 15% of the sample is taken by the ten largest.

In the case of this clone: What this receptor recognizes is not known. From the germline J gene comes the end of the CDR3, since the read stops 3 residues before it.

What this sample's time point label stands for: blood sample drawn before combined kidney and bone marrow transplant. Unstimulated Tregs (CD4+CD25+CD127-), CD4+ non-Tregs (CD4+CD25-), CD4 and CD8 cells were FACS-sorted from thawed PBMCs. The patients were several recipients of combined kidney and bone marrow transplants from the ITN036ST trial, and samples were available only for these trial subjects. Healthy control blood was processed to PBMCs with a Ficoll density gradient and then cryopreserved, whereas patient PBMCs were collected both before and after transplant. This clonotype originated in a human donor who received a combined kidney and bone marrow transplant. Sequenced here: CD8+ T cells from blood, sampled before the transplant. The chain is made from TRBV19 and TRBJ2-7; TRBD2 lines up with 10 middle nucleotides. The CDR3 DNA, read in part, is TGTGCCAGTAGCTACGGGACTAGCGCCTACGAG. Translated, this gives CASSYGTSAYE. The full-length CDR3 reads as CASSYGTSAYEQYF.